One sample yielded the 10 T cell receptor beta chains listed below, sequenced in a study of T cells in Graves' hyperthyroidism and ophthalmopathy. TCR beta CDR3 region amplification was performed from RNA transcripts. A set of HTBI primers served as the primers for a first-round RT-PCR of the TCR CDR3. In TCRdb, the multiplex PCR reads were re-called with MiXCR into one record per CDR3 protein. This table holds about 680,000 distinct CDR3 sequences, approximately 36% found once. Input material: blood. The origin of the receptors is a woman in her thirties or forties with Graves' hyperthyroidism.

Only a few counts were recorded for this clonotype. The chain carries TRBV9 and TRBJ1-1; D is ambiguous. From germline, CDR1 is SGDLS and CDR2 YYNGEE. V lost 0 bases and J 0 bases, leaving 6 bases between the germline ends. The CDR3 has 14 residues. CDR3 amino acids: CASSVGLMNTEAFF. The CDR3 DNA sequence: TGTGCCAGCAGCGTAGGGTTAATGAACACTGAAGCTTTCTTT.

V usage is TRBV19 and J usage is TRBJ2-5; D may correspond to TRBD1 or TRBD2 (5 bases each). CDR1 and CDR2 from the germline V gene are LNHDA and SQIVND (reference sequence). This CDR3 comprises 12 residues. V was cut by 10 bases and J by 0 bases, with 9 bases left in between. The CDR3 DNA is TGTGCCACGGGACGGAACCAAGAGACCCAGTACTTC. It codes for CATGRNQETQYF.

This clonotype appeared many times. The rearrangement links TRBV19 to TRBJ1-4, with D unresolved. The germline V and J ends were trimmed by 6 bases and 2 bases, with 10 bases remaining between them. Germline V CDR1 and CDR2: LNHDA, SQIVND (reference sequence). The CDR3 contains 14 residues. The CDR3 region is CASSLSRTNEKLFF. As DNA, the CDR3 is TGTGCCAGTAGCTTGTCACGGACTAATGAAAAACTGTTTTTT.

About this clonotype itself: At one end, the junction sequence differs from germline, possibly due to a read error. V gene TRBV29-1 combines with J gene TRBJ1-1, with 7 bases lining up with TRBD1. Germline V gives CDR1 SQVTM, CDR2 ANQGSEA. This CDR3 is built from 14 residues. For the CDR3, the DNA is TGTGCCGGCAGCTGGGACAGATCGAACACTGAAGCTTTCTTT. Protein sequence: CAGSWDRSNTEAFF. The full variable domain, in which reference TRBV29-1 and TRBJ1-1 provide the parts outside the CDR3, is SAVISQKPSRDICQRGTSLTIQCQVDSQVTMMFWYRQQPGQSLTLIATANQGSEATYESGFVIDKFPISRPNLTFSTLTVSNMSPEDSSIYLCAGSWDRSNTEAFFGQGTRLTVV.

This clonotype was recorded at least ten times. CDR3 coding DNA: TGTGCCAGTAGTCAGGGGGCGTTCGCTGAAGCTTTCTTT. Its translation is CASSQGAFAEAFF. The genes are TRBV19 and TRBJ1-1; TRBD1 matches at 8 bases. Per germline, CDR1 LNHDA and CDR2 SQIVND (reference sequence). V lost 5 bases and J lost 6; bases outside the gene matches: 5. This CDR3 spans 13 amino acids.

DNA of the CDR3: TGTGCCAGCAGCTCTACCCGGGACAGGGGTAATCAGCCCCAGCATTTT. It specifies CASSSTRDRGNQPQHF. The chain couples TRBV7-8 to TRBJ1-5; 10 bases are shared with TRBD1. The trim removed 4 bases at V and 4 bases at J, leaving 7 bases unmatched. The CDR3 totals 16 residues. CDR1 SGHVS and CDR2 FQNEAQ come from the germline V gene.

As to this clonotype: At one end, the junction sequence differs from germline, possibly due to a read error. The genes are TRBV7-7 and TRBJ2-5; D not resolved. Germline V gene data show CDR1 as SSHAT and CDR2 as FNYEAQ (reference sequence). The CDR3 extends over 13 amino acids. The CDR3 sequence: CASSLDWTETQYF. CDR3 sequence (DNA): TGTGCTAGCAGCTTAGACTGGACGGAGACCCAGTACTTC. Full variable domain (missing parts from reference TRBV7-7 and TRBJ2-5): GAGVSQSPRYKVTKRGQDVTLRCDPISSHATLYWYQQALGQGPEFLTYFNYEAQPDKSGLPSDRFSAERPEGSISTLTIQRTEQRDSAMYRCASSLDWTETQYFGPGTRLLVL.

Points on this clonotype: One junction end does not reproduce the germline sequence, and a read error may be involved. CDR3 in DNA: TGTGCTAGCAGCTCACCAGACAGCCAAGAGACCCAGTACTTC. The encoded protein is CASSSPDSQETQYF. This chain links TRBV7-7 with TRBJ2-5; possibly TRBD1 for D (5 bases). The germline gives CDR1 SSHAT, CDR2 FNYEAQ (reference sequence). The CDR3 sequence is 14 residues long. The full variable domain, completed using reference TRBV7-7 and TRBJ2-5, is GAGVSQSPRYKVTKRGQDVTLRCDPISSHATLYWYQQALGQGPEFLTYFNYEAQPDKSGLPSDRFSAERPEGSISTLTIQRTEQRDSAMYRCASSSPDSQETQYFGPGTRLLVL.

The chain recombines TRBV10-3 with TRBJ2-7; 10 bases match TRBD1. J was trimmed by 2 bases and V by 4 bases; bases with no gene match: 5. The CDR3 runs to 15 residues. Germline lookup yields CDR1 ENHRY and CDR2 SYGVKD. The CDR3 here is CAISAGTGVPYEQYF. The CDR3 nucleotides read TGTGCCATCAGTGCCGGGACAGGGGTACCCTACGAGCAGTACTTC.

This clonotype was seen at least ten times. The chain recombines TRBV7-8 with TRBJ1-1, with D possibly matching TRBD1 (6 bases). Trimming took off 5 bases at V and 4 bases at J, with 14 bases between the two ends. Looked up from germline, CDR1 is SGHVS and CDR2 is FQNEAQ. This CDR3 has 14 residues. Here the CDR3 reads CASSRNRVPTEAFF. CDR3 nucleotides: TGTGCCAGCAGCCGAAACAGGGTTCCCACTGAAGCTTTCTTT.